These 30 T cell receptor beta chains originate from one sample sequenced in a study of shared clonotypes between healthy human individuals. TCRdb's copy holds only in-frame clones and misses some; the assay was immunoSEQ multiplex PCR. The sample lists some 2,000,000 clones; roughly 94% were seen once. The sequenced sample consisted of naive CD4+ T cells sorted from blood. As for subset: CD45RA+ positively selected. The source of these receptors is a young man in good health.

This chain joins TRBV6-6 and TRBJ1-1, with D perhaps matching TRBD1 (6 bases). Germline CDR1 reads MNHNY; CDR2 reads SVGAGI (reference sequence). V dropped 2 bases and J dropped 0 bases, with 10 bases sitting between them. The CDR3 has 15 residues. CDR3 sequence reads: CASSYLGGLNTEAFF. CDR3 sequence (DNA): TGTGCCAGCAGTTACCTCGGGGGCCTGAACACTGAAGCTTTCTTT.

The chain has TRBV19 and TRBJ2-3; 10 bases are shared with TRBD2. J gave up 1 base and V 10 bases, and 5 bases lay outside the gene matches. The CDR3 covers 14 residues. From germline, CDR1 is LNHDA and CDR2 SQIVND (reference sequence). The CDR3 loop is CATQRGGGTDTQYF. Written as DNA, the CDR3 is TGTGCCACCCAGCGGGGGGGCGGCACAGATACGCAGTATTTT.

J is TRBJ2-3 and V is TRBV2; 8 bases are a match to TRBD1. The CDR3 length is 14 residues. J gave up 6 bases and V 8 bases, and 10 bases lay outside the gene matches. The germline V gene encodes CDR1 SNHLY and CDR2 FYNNEI. This CDR3 reads CASGAGQGRDTQYF. CDR3 nucleotide sequence: TGTGCCAGCGGTGCAGGACAGGGAAGGGATACGCAGTATTTT.

This chain joins TRBV6-1 and TRBJ2-2, with D maybe TRBD2 (5 bases). V lost 6 bases and J 6 bases, leaving 14 bases between the germline ends. Looked up from germline, CDR1 is MNHNS and CDR2 is SASEGT. The CDR3 has 14 amino acids. The CDR3 DNA sequence: TGTGCCAGCAGGACCGCTGCGGGCTCCGGGGAGCTGTTTTTT. Encoded protein: CASRTAAGSGELFF.

The J gene is TRBJ2-5, the V gene TRBV4-1; no clear D gene. Germline-derived CDR1 and CDR2 are MGHRA and YSYEKL. The CDR3 loop spans 13 amino acids. V was clipped by 0 bases and J by 6 bases, with 8 bases between them. Here the CDR3 DNA reads TGCGCCAGCAGCCAAGATAGAATACAGACCCAGTACTTC. This sequence encodes CASSQDRIQTQYF.

The V and J genes are TRBV7-2 and TRBJ1-2; maybe TRBD1 (6 bases). The V gene's germline CDR1 is SGHTA and CDR2 FQGNSA. V lost 4 bases and J lost 4, with 10 bases in between. The CDR3 has 13 residues. CDR3 sequence reads: CASSSDRSYGYTF. CDR3 sequence (DNA): TGTGCCAGCAGCTCCGACAGGAGCTATGGCTACACCTTC.

This chain uses TRBV4-2 with TRBJ2-7; TRBD2 matches at 9 bases. Germline V CDR1 and CDR2: LGHNA, YNFKEQ. The CDR3 totals 15 residues. V was pared by 1 base and J by 4 bases, with 5 bases of the junction left unmatched. CDR3 protein: CASSQGRGGPYEQYF. CDR3 in DNA: TGTGCCAGCAGCCAAGGGCGGGGGGGCCCGTACGAGCAGTACTTC.

The chain combines TRBV2 with TRBJ1-4; the D is unclear. V was cut by 8 bases and J by 7 bases, with 14 bases left in between. Germline CDR1 and CDR2: SNHLY and FYNNEI. CDR3 size: 13 residues. The CDR3 here is CASGRDGLEKLFF. The DNA for the CDR3 is TGTGCCAGCGGGCGGGATGGCCTTGAAAAACTGTTTTTT.

This chain uses TRBV28 with TRBJ1-5, with 10 bases that match TRBD1. The CDR3 totals 15 residues. The junction had 8 bases not matched to a gene; V was cut back by 6 bases and J by 6 bases. From germline, CDR1 is MDHEN and CDR2 SYDVKM. Here the CDR3 reads CASRPRDRGIQPQHF. The CDR3 DNA sequence: TGTGCCAGCAGGCCAAGGGACAGGGGTATTCAGCCCCAGCATTTT.

V is TRBV4-3 and J is TRBJ2-7; no definite D call. V was shortened by 0 bases and J by 3 bases, with 9 bases between the two germline ends. The CDR3 covers 14 residues. Germline values: CDR1 LGHNA, CDR2 YSLEER. CDR3 in amino acids: CASSQDRPDYEQYF. CDR3 nucleotides: TGCGCCAGCAGCCAAGATCGGCCTGACTACGAGCAGTACTTC.

The chain uses TRBV6-6 and TRBJ2-7; D unresolved. CDR1 is MNHNY and CDR2 is SVGAGI in the germline V gene (reference sequence). V lost 7 bases and J lost 3, with 13 bases in between. The CDR3 is 13 residues long. The CDR3, as DNA: TGTGCCAGCAAACCTAGGTACGACTACGAGCAGTACTTC. This sequence encodes CASKPRYDYEQYF.

This clone appeared once. The chain joins TRBV4-1 to TRBJ1-5; 9 bases are shared with TRBD1. The V and J ends lost 4 bases and 6 bases, in that order; junction bases with no gene match: 19. Germline V gene sequence: CDR1 MGHRA, CDR2 YSYEKL. The CDR3 consists of 19 residues. In DNA, the CDR3 is TGCGCCAGCAGCCCAAATAGGATTCCGCGGGACAGGGAAAGTCAGCCCCAGCATTTT. Translated, it gives CASSPNRIPRDRESQPQHF.

This clone was seen only a few times. The CDR3: CASSWGTENTEAFF. The DNA of the CDR3 is TGCGCCAGCAGCTGGGGGACGGAGAACACTGAAGCTTTCTTT. This rearrangement joins TRBV5-1 to TRBJ1-1, with D perhaps matching TRBD1 (5 bases). This CDR3 is built from 14 residues. V was pared by 3 bases and J by 1 base, with 10 bases between. The germline V gene encodes CDR1 SGHRS and CDR2 YFSETQ.

The genes are TRBV7-2 and TRBJ2-7; D is perhaps TRBD1 (5 bases). Germline V CDR1 and CDR2: SGHTA, FQGNSA. There are 14 residues in the CDR3. V was pared by 5 bases and J by 2 bases, with 13 bases between. This CDR3 is CASSLIAGTYEQYF. The CDR3 DNA reads TGTGCCAGCAGCCTAATAGCAGGGACCTACGAGCAGTACTTC. The whole variable domain, filled in from reference TRBV7-2 and TRBJ2-7, reads GAGVSQSPSNKVTEKGKDVELRCDPISGHTALYWYRQSLGQGLEFLIYFQGNSAPDKSGLPSDRFSAERTGGSVSTLTIQRTQQEDSAVYLCASSLIAGTYEQYFGPGTRLTVT.

V usage is TRBV7-9 and J usage is TRBJ1-3; D is unresolved. The germline V gene has CDR1 SEHNR and CDR2 FQNEAQ (reference sequence). The V end lost 0 bases, the J end lost 0 bases, and 6 bases lay between the germline ends. The CDR3 extends over 15 amino acids. The CDR3 is CASSLATVSGNTIYF. CDR3 DNA sequence: TGTGCCAGCAGCTTAGCGACGGTCTCTGGAAACACCATATATTTT.

About this clone itself: The identical CDR3 is also encoded by other nucleotide sequences in the sample. V usage is TRBV9 and J usage is TRBJ1-3; D gene unclear. The germline V gene encodes CDR1 SGDLS and CDR2 YYNGEE. The CDR3 totals 15 residues. V was pared by 0 bases and J by 1 base, with 8 bases between. CDR3 nucleotides: TGTGCCAGCAGCGTAGGTGTTACTTCTGGAAACACCATATATTTT. Protein sequence: CASSVGVTSGNTIYF.

The chain joins TRBV30 to TRBJ1-4; possible D gene TRBD1, 5 bases. V was cut by 0 bases and J by 7 bases, with 18 bases left in between. The germline V gene encodes CDR1 GTSNPN and CDR2 SVGIG (reference sequence). CDR3 length equals 16 residues. This chain's CDR3 is CAWSVGTGTAVEKLFF. In DNA form, the CDR3 reads TGTGCCTGGAGTGTCGGGACCGGAACTGCAGTTGAAAAACTGTTTTTT.

The rearrangement uses TRBV2 and TRBJ2-1; 13 bases are a match to TRBD2. This CDR3 is built from 17 residues. Germline assignment: CDR1 SNHLY and CDR2 FYNNEI. Losses at the gene ends were 4 bases for V and 5 bases for J; bases not matched to a gene: 8. This CDR3 reads CASSGGGLAGANNEQFF. The CDR3 bases are TGTGCCAGCAGTGGCGGAGGACTAGCGGGGGCCAACAATGAGCAGTTCTTC.

Remarks on this clone: At the DNA level, this CDR3 is encoded by other sequences in the same sample as well. V and J are TRBV6-5 and TRBJ2-4; possible D gene TRBD2, 6 bases. Trimming cost V 5 bases and J 0 bases, with 8 bases left between them. The CDR3 length is 14 residues. Per germline, CDR1 MNHEY and CDR2 SVGAGI. CDR3 coding DNA: TGTGCCAGCAGTCCGGGACTAGCCAAAAACATTCAGTACTTC. This gives the protein CASSPGLAKNIQYF.

V gene TRBV7-3 combines with J gene TRBJ2-1; TRBD1 matches 7 bases. Germline CDR1 reads SGHTA; CDR2 reads FQGTGA. The CDR3 spans 12 residues. The ends lost 5 bases at V and 9 bases at J; junction bases unmatched: 4. CDR3 sequence: CASSKDRVEQFF. CDR3 bases: TGTGCCAGCAGCAAAGACAGGGTTGAGCAGTTCTTC.

The chain is built from TRBV30 and TRBJ2-7; D assignment may be TRBD1 or TRBD2 (5 bases each). Trimming took 0 bases from V and 3 from J, leaving 21 bases between them. CDR1 GTSNPN and CDR2 SVGIG come from the germline V gene (reference sequence). The CDR3 covers 17 residues. CDR3 residues: CAWSVSFVGLAIYEQYF. The CDR3 bases are TGTGCCTGGAGTGTCTCTTTCGTGGGGCTAGCAATCTACGAGCAGTACTTC. The full variable domain, its missing parts supplied by reference TRBV30 and TRBJ2-7, is SQTIHQWPATLVQPVGSPLSLECTVEGTSNPNLYWYRQAAGRGLQLLFYSVGIGQISSEVPQNLSASRPQDRQFILSSKKLLLSDSGFYLCAWSVSFVGLAIYEQYFGPGTRLTVT.

V and J are TRBV10-1 and TRBJ2-3; D might be TRBD2 (5 bases). Looked up from germline, CDR1 is WNHNN and CDR2 is SYGVQD (reference sequence). There are 14 residues in the CDR3. V dropped 8 bases and J dropped 2 bases, with 14 bases sitting between them. CDR3 bases: TGCGCCAGCTCCGAGGCGGGCAACACAGATACGCAGTATTTT. Its translation: CASSEAGNTDTQYF.

The chain recombines TRBV5-3 with TRBJ1-6, with D hard to call. TRBV5-3 is marked as an open reading frame, function uncertain. V was trimmed by 5 bases and J by 9 bases, leaving 12 bases between them. This CDR3 has 13 amino acids. The DNA for the CDR3 is TGTGCCAGAAGGGTAGGGATAGGTTCACCCCTCCACTTT. Encoded protein: CARRVGIGSPLHF.

Concerning this clone itself: The sample carries other DNA sequences with the same CDR3. The chain recombines TRBV19 with TRBJ1-1; D unresolved. V was clipped by 4 bases and J by 1 base, with 7 bases between them. The CDR3 runs to 13 residues. In germline, CDR1 is LNHDA, CDR2 SQIVND (reference sequence). In DNA form, the CDR3 reads TGTGCCAGTAGTACCGGACCGAACACTGAAGCTTTCTTT. The encoded protein is CASSTGPNTEAFF.

As DNA, the CDR3 is TGTGCCAGCAGTTTAATTCCCCAGGGCTCACCCTACGAGCAGTACTTC. It encodes CASSLIPQGSPYEQYF. V and J are TRBV28 and TRBJ2-7; possible D gene TRBD1, 5 bases. The CDR3 length is 16 residues. V lost 2 bases, J lost 2 bases, and 16 bases lay in between. The germline CDR1 and CDR2 sequences are MDHEN and SYDVKM.

The chain links TRBV27 to TRBJ2-7, with 10 bases matching TRBD2. The trim removed 6 bases at V and 2 bases at J, leaving 4 bases unmatched. This CDR3 comprises 14 residues. Germline V gives CDR1 MNHEY, CDR2 SMNVEV (reference sequence). This chain's CDR3 is CASSRAGGAYEQYF. CDR3 nucleotides: TGTGCCAGCAGCCGAGCGGGGGGGGCCTACGAGCAGTACTTC.

This chain joins TRBV10-3 and TRBJ2-3; tentatively, D is TRBD2 (6 bases). Germline CDR1 is ENHRY and CDR2 is SYGVKD. V lost 3 bases to trimming and J lost 0 bases, with 10 bases between them. CDR3 size: 15 residues. As DNA, the CDR3 is TGTGCCATCAGTGACCTCGGGACTAGCACAGATACGCAGTATTTT. It is translated as CAISDLGTSTDTQYF.

A note on this clone: An end of the junction does not agree with germline; a read error may underlie this. The chain carries TRBV5-6 and TRBJ2-2; 9 bases line up with TRBD1. The CDR3 extends over 16 amino acids. Germline-derived CDR1 and CDR2 are SGHDT and YYEEEE. The CDR3 region is CASSTSGTGNPGELFF. The CDR3, as DNA: TGTGCCAGCAGTACATCCGGGACAGGGAACCCCGGGGAGCTGTTTTTT.

This clone was seen only once. CDR3 nucleotide sequence: TGTGCCATCAGTGACATTGAGGGTATCGACCGAAACACCATATATTTT. Protein: CAISDIEGIDRNTIYF. The chain links TRBV10-3 to TRBJ1-3; D is ambiguous. Germline V gives CDR1 ENHRY, CDR2 SYGVKD. Between the trimmed V and J ends, which lost 3 bases and 5 bases, there was a span of 17 bases. This CDR3 spans 16 amino acids.

This rearrangement joins TRBV14 to TRBJ1-1; 8 bases match TRBD1. This CDR3 comprises 13 residues. Unmatched junction bases numbered 4, after V lost 5 bases and J lost 5 bases. The germline gives CDR1 SGHDN, CDR2 FVKESK. The CDR3 reads CASSYYRGTEAFF. DNA for the CDR3: TGTGCCAGCAGCTACTACAGGGGGACTGAAGCTTTCTTT.